Sequencing of this T cell receptor (beta chain) was carried out in a study of Ad26.COV2.S vaccination and SARS-CoV-2 variants (dated by TCRdb to the early 2020s). The study in broad terms: Vaccine-arm donors were drawn from COV1001, a multicentre, randomized, double-blind, placebo-controlled phase I-IIa trial of Ad26.COV2.S in healthy adults. TCRbeta repertoire sequencing served as the tool for gauging how specific and how broad the SARS-CoV-2-reactive T cell receptors were following Ad26.COV2.S vaccination. Ad26.COV2.S was administered intramuscularly at a dose of 5x10^10 or 1x10^11 viral particles, either as one shot or as two shots given 56 days apart. The TCR-sequenced set comprised approximately 32 samples: about 19 Ad26.COV2.S vaccine recipients, 5 placebo recipients and 8 SARS-CoV-2 convalescent individuals. Trial participants were randomized into five groups of five, in which low-dose or high-dose Ad26.COV2.S was given once or twice, or placebo was given on both occasions. Blinding of investigators to trial group allocation was maintained during experiments and outcome assessment.

Study-level results and caveats: Non-spike TCR breadth was comparable between vaccine and placebo recipients, consistent with the vaccine containing only spike. It was noted by the authors that total T cell responses may have been underestimated by the TCR breadth and depth analyses. Substantial breadth of spike-specific CD8+ and CD4+ T cell responses was reported after vaccination. Spike-specific TCR breadth was higher in Ad26.COV2.S recipients than in placebo recipients (P = 0.0014). The study was not powered for comparison of responses between vaccine doses or regimens.

The treatment or condition label here, explained by the study, means: 15 to 20 received Ad26.COV2.S at low or high dose, single or two shots; roughly five received placebo; per-sample allocation not given. For vaccine and placebo recipients, the sequenced repertoires came from samples collected on day 63 after the first injection. Cohort 1b enrolled around 24 adults aged 18-55 years at a single site in Boston, USA, between 29 July and 7 August 2020. Ad26.COV2.S was a replication-incompetent adenovirus type 26 vector that expressed a prefusion-stabilized SARS-CoV-2 spike protein derived from the original Wuhan strain. The immunoSEQ Assay was used to sequence TCRbeta CDR3 regions. After extraction, genomic DNA underwent amplification by bias-controlled multiplex PCR, followed by high-throughput sequencing. Regarding the original processing steps: To quantify the absolute abundance of each unique TCRbeta CDR3 region, sequences were collapsed and filtered. T cell fraction was estimated by normalizing TCRbeta template counts to usable DNA, with usable DNA measured through amplification of reference genes found in all nucleated cells. Repertoire TCRs were annotated as SARS-CoV-2-specific by exact matching of V gene, CDR3 amino acid sequence and J gene to a known reactive TCR set. The reference SARS-CoV-2 TCR set came from MIRA and was filtered for enrichment in COVID-19-positive ImmuneCODE repertoires, removing public or cross-reactive TCRs. Based on the MIRA antigens, annotated TCRs were further analysed at the level of specific ORF or position within ORF. Depth was the summed frequency of annotated unique rearrangements, while breadth was defined as annotated unique rearrangements over total unique productive rearrangements. Two-sided Wilcoxon rank-sum tests were used to compare TCR breadth between groups. The clones in this table, taken by TCRdb from immuneACCESS, are in-frame only. Not every clone is retained; where verified, under half of the shortfall comes from an unresolved V gene, and the cause of the rest is unknown. V and J calls and clone size are copied from that table; D and trimming were computed from the DNA. Present in this sample are around 450,000 clones, roughly nine tenths of which were seen just once. The ten largest clones represent 2.5% to 3% of the sample.

Including cysteine and phenylalanine, the CDR3 has 18 amino acids. Kept here is only the CDR3 DNA, which spans 54 bases and is read in frame from base 1. Trimming at the junction amounts to 1 base on V and 4 bases on J, and the germline ends lie 22 bases apart. CDR1 SGHTA and CDR2 FQGNSA are derived from the germline V gene. With regard to this clone: Its antigen target is currently unknown. Base qualities were left out, and no much larger clone turns up one base away.

The source material was peripheral blood, sampled in a trial of Ad26.COV2.S vaccine versus placebo. The rearrangement joined TRBV7-2 to TRBJ1-2; TRBD1 is perhaps the D gene, given 6 matching bases. This sequence was found in a person between 18 and 65 years old who received the Ad26.COV2.S COVID-19 vaccine or a placebo. The CDR3 region reads CASSLVLNRASDAYGYTF. The bases are TGTGCCAGCAGCTTAGTCTTGAACAGGGCCTCTGATGCCTATGGCTACACCTTC.